Here is one T cell receptor beta chain with its context. The entry originates in a study of shared clonotypes between healthy human individuals. The germline CDR1 and CDR2 sequences are SGHDN and FVKESK. The CDR3 contains 14 residues. Libraries were prepared by immunoSEQ multiplex PCR; TCRdb keeps only in-frame clonotypes and omits some of them. The sample shows about 470,000 clones, 70% to 80% of them seen only once. The V gene is TRBV14, the J gene TRBJ2-5, with a weak D call TRBD1 (5 bases). The DNA end lines up better with TRBJ2-7; the J call may be wrong. The specimen was PBMCs. This TCR was recovered from a woman in her thirties or forties in good health. Some clones in this sample may be carry-over from other donors' samples. Written as DNA, the CDR3 is TGTGCCAGCAGCCAGCAGGGATATCTTTACGAGCAGTACTTC. Translated: CASSQQGYLYEQYF.